This is a list of T cell receptor beta chains from one sample in a study of blood T cell repertoires in COVID-19. Profiled with immunoSEQ multiplex PCR; TCRdb holds only in-frame clones, not every one. The profile shows a few hundred thousand clones, roughly 90% of them singletons. The material sequenced was PBMCs or T cells enriched from blood (not recorded which). Every receptor here comes from a young woman who had recovered from COVID-19. Both conserved end residues are part of each CDR3. A D gene is named only where the DNA matches it firmly. Clone size, where shown, is once, few, many, or a class for clones that have expanded.

CDR3aa: CASSPRGARDTQYF
CDR3nt: TGCGCCAGCAGCCCCCGGGGGGCTCGGGATACGCAGTATTTT
j_gene: TRBJ2-3
abundance: .
v_gene: TRBV5-1
d_gene: .
len: 14

CDR3aa: CASKTVNTEAFF
CDR3nt: TGTGCCAGCAAAACAGTGAACACTGAAGCTTTCTTT
j_gene: TRBJ1-1
abundance: .
v_gene: TRBV7-2
d_gene: .
len: 12

CDR3aa: CSVTRQIGNTIYF
CDR3nt: TGCAGCGTTACCCGACAGATCGGAAACACCATATATTTT
j_gene: TRBJ1-3
abundance: .
v_gene: TRBV29-1
d_gene: .
len: 13

CDR3aa: CASSLIYGQGLNEKLFF
CDR3nt: TGTGCCAGCAGCTTAATCTACGGGCAGGGGCTCAATGAAAAACTGTTTTTT
j_gene: TRBJ1-4
abundance: .
v_gene: TRBV7-9
d_gene: .
len: 17

CDR3aa: CASQQPGITGELFF
CDR3nt: TGTGCCAGCCAGCAGCCGGGGATCACCGGGGAGCTGTTTTTT
j_gene: TRBJ2-2
abundance: .
v_gene: TRBV7-2
d_gene: .
len: 14

CDR3aa: CASSKGLGTNIQYF
CDR3nt: TGTGCCAGCAGTAAGGGACTAGGAACGAACATTCAGTACTTC
j_gene: TRBJ2-4
abundance: .
v_gene: TRBV2
d_gene: TRBD2
len: 14

CDR3aa: CASSQWTGVGEQYF
CDR3nt: TGTGCCAGCAGCCAGTGGACAGGGGTAGGCGAGCAGTACTTC
j_gene: TRBJ2-7
abundance: .
v_gene: TRBV5-4
d_gene: TRBD1
len: 14

CDR3aa: CASSRTPYNSPLHF
CDR3nt: TGCGCCAGCAGCCGGACACCCTATAATTCACCCCTCCACTTT
j_gene: TRBJ1-6
abundance: .
v_gene: TRBV4-1
d_gene: .
len: 14

CDR3aa: CASSPDYYGYTF
CDR3nt: TGCGCCAGCAGCCCGGACTACTATGGCTACACCTTC
j_gene: TRBJ1-2
abundance: .
v_gene: TRBV5-1
d_gene: .
len: 12

CDR3aa: CASSPTGTGYGYTF
CDR3nt: TGTGCCAGCAGTCCGACAGGGACGGGTTATGGCTACACCTTC
j_gene: TRBJ1-2
abundance: .
v_gene: TRBV6-2/TRBV6-3
d_gene: TRBD1
len: 14

CDR3aa: CASSPSAGGRVATQYF
CDR3nt: TGTGCTAGCAGCCCCTCAGCGGGGGGCCGGGTTGCGACCCAGTACTTC
j_gene: TRBJ2-5
abundance: .
v_gene: TRBV7-7
d_gene: TRBD2
len: 16

CDR3aa: CASSAQGNSGNTIYF
CDR3nt: TGTGCCAGCAGTGCTCAGGGTAACTCTGGAAACACCATATATTTT
j_gene: TRBJ1-3
abundance: .
v_gene: TRBV6-6
d_gene: .
len: 15

CDR3aa: CASSSGGSEQYF
CDR3nt: TGTGCCAGCAGCTCCGGTGGGAGCGAGCAGTACTTC
j_gene: TRBJ2-7
abundance: .
v_gene: TRBV7-9
d_gene: .
len: 12

CDR3aa: CATSDWRGSSRERYEQYF
CDR3nt: TGTGCCACCAGTGATTGGAGGGGTAGCTCTAGGGAACGCTACGAGCAGTACTTC
j_gene: TRBJ2-7
abundance: .
v_gene: TRBV24-1
d_gene: .
len: 18

CDR3aa: CAIGPDSYNEQFF
CDR3nt: TGTGCCATCGGGCCTGACAGTTACAATGAGCAGTTCTTC
j_gene: TRBJ2-1
abundance: .
v_gene: TRBV10-3
d_gene: .
len: 13

CDR3aa: CASSYAKGGGETQYF
CDR3nt: TGTGCCAGCAGTTATGCCAAGGGAGGTGGGGAGACCCAGTACTTC
j_gene: TRBJ2-5
abundance: .
v_gene: TRBV28
d_gene: .
len: 15

CDR3aa: CASSPSEGPAVYGYTF
CDR3nt: TGTGCCAGCTCACCCTCGGAGGGACCTGCCGTCTATGGCTACACCTTC
j_gene: TRBJ1-2
abundance: once
v_gene: TRBV18
d_gene: .
len: 16

CDR3aa: CASSWSGARTEAFF
CDR3nt: TGCGCCAGCAGCTGGAGCGGGGCGCGCACTGAAGCTTTCTTT
j_gene: TRBJ1-1
abundance: .
v_gene: TRBV5-1
d_gene: .
len: 14

CDR3aa: CASSLGQGREKLFF
CDR3nt: TGTGCCAGCAGTTTGGGACAGGGAAGGGAAAAACTGTTTTTT
j_gene: TRBJ1-4
abundance: .
v_gene: TRBV6-5
d_gene: TRBD1
len: 14

CDR3aa: CASSPGQAANTEAFF
CDR3nt: TGTGCCAGCAGTCCGGGACAGGCTGCTAACACTGAAGCTTTCTTT
j_gene: TRBJ1-1
abundance: .
v_gene: TRBV6-5
d_gene: TRBD1
len: 15

CDR3aa: CASSFRLGGTDTQYF
CDR3nt: TGTGCCAGCAGTTTTCGACTAGGAGGCACAGATACGCAGTATTTT
j_gene: TRBJ2-3
abundance: .
v_gene: TRBV27
d_gene: .
len: 15

CDR3aa: CASSFRDKTYEQYF
CDR3nt: TGTGCCAGCAGCTTCCGGGACAAGACCTACGAGCAGTACTTC
j_gene: TRBJ2-7
abundance: .
v_gene: TRBV13
d_gene: .
len: 14

CDR3aa: CASSYSTGGLYEQYF
CDR3nt: TGTGCCAGCAGTTACTCGACAGGGGGCCTATACGAGCAGTACTTC
j_gene: TRBJ2-7
abundance: .
v_gene: TRBV6-2/TRBV6-3
d_gene: TRBD1
len: 15

CDR3aa: CASSSVPNTEAFF
CDR3nt: TGTGCCAGCAGTTCCGTTCCGAACACTGAAGCTTTCTTT
j_gene: TRBJ1-1
abundance: .
v_gene: TRBV5-4
d_gene: .
len: 13

CDR3aa: CASSTRRDYEQYF
CDR3nt: TGTGCCAGCAGCACCCGACGGGACTACGAGCAGTACTTC
j_gene: TRBJ2-7
abundance: .
v_gene: TRBV11-3
d_gene: .
len: 13

CDR3aa: CASSTYRGQGQPQHF
CDR3nt: TGTGCCAGCAGTACGTACAGGGGGCAGGGGCAGCCCCAGCATTTT
j_gene: TRBJ1-5
abundance: .
v_gene: TRBV6-5
d_gene: TRBD1
len: 15

CDR3aa: CASSRGTGESEQYF
CDR3nt: TGCGCCAGCAGCCGAGGGACAGGGGAAAGTGAGCAGTACTTC
j_gene: TRBJ2-7
abundance: .
v_gene: TRBV5-1
d_gene: TRBD1
len: 14

CDR3aa: CASRMNSGTEAFF
CDR3nt: TGTGCCAGCCGAATGAATTCGGGCACTGAAGCTTTCTTT
j_gene: TRBJ1-1
abundance: .
v_gene: TRBV12-3/TRBV12-4
d_gene: .
len: 13

CDR3aa: CASSLGWGGRATNMNTEAFF
CDR3nt: TGTGCCAGCAGCTTAGGATGGGGCGGGAGGGCGACGAATATGAACACTGAAGCTTTCTTT
j_gene: TRBJ1-1
abundance: .
v_gene: TRBV11-3
d_gene: .
len: 20

CDR3aa: CASSYATGGATRYGYTF
CDR3nt: TGTGCCAGCAGTTACGCCACAGGGGGCGCCACCCGCTATGGCTACACCTTC
j_gene: TRBJ1-2
abundance: .
v_gene: TRBV6-2/TRBV6-3
d_gene: TRBD1
len: 17

CDR3aa: CASSVTSGGNNEQFF
CDR3nt: TGTGCCAGCAGCGTAACTAGCGGGGGCAACAATGAGCAGTTCTTC
j_gene: TRBJ2-1
abundance: .
v_gene: TRBV9
d_gene: TRBD2
len: 15

CDR3aa: CASSLPQGGGVAGANVLTF
CDR3nt: TGTGCCAGCAGCTTGCCCCAGGGCGGGGGGGTCGCTGGGGCCAACGTCCTGACTTTC
j_gene: TRBJ2-6
abundance: .
v_gene: TRBV5-4
d_gene: TRBD2
len: 19

CDR3aa: CASRRGGKIAGGPLDEQFF
CDR3nt: TGTGCCAGTAGAAGGGGGGGGAAAATAGCGGGAGGGCCTCTGGATGAGCAGTTCTTC
j_gene: TRBJ2-1
abundance: .
v_gene: TRBV19
d_gene: TRBD2
len: 19

CDR3aa: CASSETGSRFYEQYF
CDR3nt: TGTGCCAGCAGCGAGACAGGGTCGCGGTTTTACGAGCAGTACTTC
j_gene: TRBJ2-7
abundance: .
v_gene: TRBV9
d_gene: TRBD1
len: 15

CDR3aa: CASSFGQGQYF
CDR3nt: TGTGCCAGCAGTTTTGGACAGGGGCAGTACTTC
j_gene: TRBJ2-7
abundance: few
v_gene: TRBV12-3/TRBV12-4
d_gene: TRBD1
len: 11

CDR3aa: CASSTPQGPDTQYF
CDR3nt: TGTGCCAGCAGCACACCACAGGGGCCAGATACGCAGTATTTT
j_gene: TRBJ2-3
abundance: once
v_gene: TRBV11-3
d_gene: TRBD1
len: 14

CDR3aa: CASSQGAFNQPQHF
CDR3nt: TGTGCCAGCAGTCAGGGGGCTTTCAATCAGCCCCAGCATTTT
j_gene: TRBJ1-5
abundance: .
v_gene: TRBV2
d_gene: TRBD1
len: 14

CDR3aa: CASSSSDRGSNQPQHF
CDR3nt: TGTGCCAGCAGCTCGTCGGACAGGGGGAGCAATCAGCCCCAGCATTTT
j_gene: TRBJ1-5
abundance: few
v_gene: TRBV7-9
d_gene: TRBD1
len: 16